The 6 T cell receptor beta chains presented below share a single source sample, sequenced in a study of T cell changes during pregnancy in multiple sclerosis. The data were produced by immunoSEQ multiplex PCR, yet TCRdb's version contains in-frame clones alone and is incomplete. Here the sample spans 90,000 or so clones, 94% being singletons. This material consisted of peripheral blood, taken after pregnancy. The receptors come from a female donor in good health, enrolled as a control in a pregnancy study.

The rearrangement uses TRBV5-6 and TRBJ2-7; 8 bases fit TRBD2. V lost 1 base, J lost 6 bases, and 6 bases stayed unmatched. This CDR3 has 14 residues. Germline CDR1 and CDR2: SGHDT and YYEEEE. The CDR3 loop reads CASSLRRTSLEQYF. In DNA form, the CDR3 reads TGTGCCAGCAGCTTGCGACGGACTAGCCTCGAGCAGTACTTC.

The rearrangement uses TRBV5-1 and TRBJ2-1, with TRBD1 matching 10 bases. Germline CDR1 reads SGHRS; CDR2 reads YFSETQ. This CDR3 spans 17 amino acids. The ends lost 0 bases at V and 2 bases at J; junction bases unmatched: 5. CDR3: CASSLEPGTGAYNEQFF. DNA of the CDR3: TGCGCCAGCAGCTTGGAGCCCGGGACAGGGGCCTACAATGAGCAGTTCTTC.

CDR3 sequence reads: CASSSPGGEQYF. CDR3 nucleotide sequence: TGTGCCAGCAGCTCGCCGGGGGGTGAGCAGTACTTC. V gene TRBV7-2 combines with J gene TRBJ2-7; TRBD2 matches at 7 bases. From germline, CDR1 is SGHTA and CDR2 FQGNSA. The CDR3 has 12 amino acids. The ends lost 4 bases at V and 7 bases at J; junction bases unmatched: 4.

The chain links TRBV11-2 to TRBJ2-3; TRBD2 agrees at 8 bases. With V trimmed by 2 bases and J by 0 bases, 1 base remained unmatched. The length of the CDR3 is 15 residues. In germline, CDR1 is SGHAT, CDR2 FQNNGV. The CDR3 DNA reads TGTGCCAGCAGCTTAACGGGAGGGAGCACAGATACGCAGTATTTT. This translates into CASSLTGGSTDTQYF.

The CDR3, as DNA: TGTGCCAGCTCGCGGGGATCGGACAACGAGCAGTACTTC. Its protein is CASSRGSDNEQYF. The chain carries TRBV18 and TRBJ2-7; D might be TRBD2 (6 bases). Germline V gene sequence: CDR1 KGHSH, CDR2 LQKENI. V was clipped by 6 bases and J by 5 bases, with 14 bases between them. The CDR3 has 13 amino acids.

The J gene is TRBJ2-7, the V gene TRBV6-5; TRBD1 matches at 9 bases. This CDR3 has 14 residues. Unmatched junction bases numbered 11, after V lost 10 bases and J lost 4 bases. Per germline, CDR1 MNHEY and CDR2 SVGAGI. CDR3 DNA: TGTGCCACCACCTTTGGGACAGGGTCTTACGAGCAGTACTTC. Residues: CATTFGTGSYEQYF.